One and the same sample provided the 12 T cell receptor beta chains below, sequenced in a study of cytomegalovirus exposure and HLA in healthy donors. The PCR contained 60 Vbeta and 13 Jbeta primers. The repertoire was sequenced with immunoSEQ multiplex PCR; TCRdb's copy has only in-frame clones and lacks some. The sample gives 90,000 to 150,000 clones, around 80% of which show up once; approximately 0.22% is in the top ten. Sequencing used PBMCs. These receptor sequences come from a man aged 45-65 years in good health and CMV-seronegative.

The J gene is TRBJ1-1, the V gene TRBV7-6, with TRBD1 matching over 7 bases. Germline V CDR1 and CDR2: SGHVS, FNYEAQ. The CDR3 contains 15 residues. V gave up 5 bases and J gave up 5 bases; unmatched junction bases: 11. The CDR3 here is CASSPIQGGATEAFF. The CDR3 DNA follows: TGTGCCAGCAGCCCAATTCAAGGGGGCGCGACTGAAGCTTTCTTT.

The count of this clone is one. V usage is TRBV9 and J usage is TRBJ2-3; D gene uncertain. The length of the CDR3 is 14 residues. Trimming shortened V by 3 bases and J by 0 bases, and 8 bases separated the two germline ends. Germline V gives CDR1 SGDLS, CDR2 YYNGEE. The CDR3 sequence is CASSGLSSTDTQYF. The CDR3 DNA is TGTGCCAGCAGCGGTCTCAGTAGCACAGATACGCAGTATTTT.

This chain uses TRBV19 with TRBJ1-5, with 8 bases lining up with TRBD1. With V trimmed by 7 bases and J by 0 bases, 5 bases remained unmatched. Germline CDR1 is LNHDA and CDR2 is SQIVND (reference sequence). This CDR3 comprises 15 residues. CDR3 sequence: CASTGTGYSNQPQHF. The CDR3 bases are TGTGCCAGTACCGGGACAGGTTATAGCAATCAGCCCCAGCATTTT. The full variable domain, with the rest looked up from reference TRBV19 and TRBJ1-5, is DGGITQSPKYLFRKEGQNVTLSCEQNLNHDAMYWYRQDPGQGLRLIYYSQIVNDFQKGDIAEGYSVSREKKESFPLTVTSAQKNPTAFYLCASTGTGYSNQPQHFGDGTRLSIL.

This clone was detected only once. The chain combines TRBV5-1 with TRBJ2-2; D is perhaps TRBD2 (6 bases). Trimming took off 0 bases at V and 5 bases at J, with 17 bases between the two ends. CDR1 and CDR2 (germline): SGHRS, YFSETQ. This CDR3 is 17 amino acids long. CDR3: CASSLGSGAITTGELFF. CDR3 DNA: TGCGCCAGCAGCTTGGGGTCGGGAGCAATAACGACCGGGGAGCTGTTTTTT. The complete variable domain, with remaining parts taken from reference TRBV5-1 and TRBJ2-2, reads KAGVTQTPRYLIKTRGQQVTLSCSPISGHRSVSWYQQTPGQGLQFLFEYFSETQRNKGNFPGRFSGRQFSNSRSEMNVSTLELGDSALYLCASSLGSGAITTGELFFGEGSRLTVL.

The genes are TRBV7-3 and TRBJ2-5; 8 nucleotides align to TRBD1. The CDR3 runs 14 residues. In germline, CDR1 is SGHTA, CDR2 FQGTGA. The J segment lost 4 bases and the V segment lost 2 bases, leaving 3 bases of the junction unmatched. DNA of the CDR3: TGTGCCAGCAGCTTAGGCAGGGGGCGAGAGACCCAGTACTTC. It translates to CASSLGRGRETQYF.

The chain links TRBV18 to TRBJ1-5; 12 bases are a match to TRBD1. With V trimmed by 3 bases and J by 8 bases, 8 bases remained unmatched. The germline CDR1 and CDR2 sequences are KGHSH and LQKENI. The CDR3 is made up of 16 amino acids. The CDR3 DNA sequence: TGTGCCAGCTCACCCATGGGACAGGGGGCAGGAAAGCCCCAGCATTTT. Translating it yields CASSPMGQGAGKPQHF.

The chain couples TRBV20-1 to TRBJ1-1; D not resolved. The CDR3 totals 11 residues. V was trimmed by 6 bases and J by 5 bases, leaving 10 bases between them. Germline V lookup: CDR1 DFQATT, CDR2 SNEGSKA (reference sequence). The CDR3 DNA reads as TGCAGTGCCCGGGTGTTAACTGAAGCTTTCTTT. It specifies CSARVLTEAFF.

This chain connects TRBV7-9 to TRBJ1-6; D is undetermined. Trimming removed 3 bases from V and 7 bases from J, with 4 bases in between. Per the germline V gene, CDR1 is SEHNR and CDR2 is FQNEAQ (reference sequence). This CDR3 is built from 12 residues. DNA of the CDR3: TGTGCCAGCAGCTTGGAGAATTCACCCCTCCACTTT. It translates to CASSLENSPLHF.

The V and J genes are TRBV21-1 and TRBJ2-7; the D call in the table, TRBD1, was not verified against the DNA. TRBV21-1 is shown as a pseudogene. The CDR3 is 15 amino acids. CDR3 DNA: TGTGCCAGCCCTTGGGGTAGACAGGGAAACTACGAGCAGTACTTC. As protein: CASPWGRQGNYEQYF.

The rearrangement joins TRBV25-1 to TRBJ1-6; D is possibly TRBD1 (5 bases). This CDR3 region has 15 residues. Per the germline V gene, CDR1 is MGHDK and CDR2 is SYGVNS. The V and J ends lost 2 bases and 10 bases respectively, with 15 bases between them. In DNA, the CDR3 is TGTGCCAGCAGTGAAACTACAGGAGTAAGATCACCCCTCCACTTT. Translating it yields CASSETTGVRSPLHF.

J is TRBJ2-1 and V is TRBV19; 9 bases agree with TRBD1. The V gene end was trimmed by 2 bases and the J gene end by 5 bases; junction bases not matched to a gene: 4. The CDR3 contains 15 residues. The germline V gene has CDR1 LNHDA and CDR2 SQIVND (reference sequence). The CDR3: CASSIRTGENNEQFF. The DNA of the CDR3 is TGTGCCAGTAGTATAAGGACAGGGGAAAACAATGAGCAGTTCTTC.

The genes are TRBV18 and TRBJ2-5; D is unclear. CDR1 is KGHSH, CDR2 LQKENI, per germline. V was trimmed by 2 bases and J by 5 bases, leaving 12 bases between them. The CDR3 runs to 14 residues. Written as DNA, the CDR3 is TGTGCCAGCTCACCATCAGCTAGTCATGAGACCCAGTACTTC. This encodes CASSPSASHETQYF.